This T cell receptor (beta chain) was sequenced in a study of blood T cell repertoires in COVID-19. Study information: Samples of COVID-19 (acute and convalescent) were obtained from the United States, Italy and Spain. From T cells, B-cell-depleted T cells, or PBMCs came the material, which was cDNA or gDNA.

CDR1 is SQVTM and CDR2 is ANQGSEA in the germline V gene. The J segment lost 5 bases and the V segment lost 4 bases, leaving 10 bases of the junction unmatched. The CDR3 length is 15 residues. Sequencing used immunoSEQ multiplex PCR; TCRdb keeps in-frame clones, though not all of them. The repertoire holds fewer than 300,000 clones, approximately 91% seen once, with 9.4% in the top ten. The sample comprised peripheral blood. The clonotype originates from a young man with active or convalescent COVID-19. The chain carries TRBV29-1 and TRBJ2-5, with 10 bases matching TRBD1. CDR3 in DNA: TGCAGCGTTGCCCCCCCGGACAGGGGGTATGAGACCCAGTACTTC. Protein: CSVAPPDRGYETQYF.